This T cell receptor beta chain was documented in a study of blood T cell repertoires in COVID-19. Turning to the study itself: Material from acute and convalescent COVID-19 was sourced from the United States, Italy and Spain.

The V end was cut by 1 base, the J end by 5 bases, with 18 bases between. CDR1 and CDR2 (germline): SEHNR, FQNEAQ (reference sequence). The CDR3 contains 16 residues. The repertoire was sequenced with immunoSEQ multiplex PCR; TCRdb's copy has only in-frame clones and lacks some. Of 250,000 to 400,000 clones listed, around 84% are singletons. The sequenced material came from PBMCs or T cells enriched from blood (not recorded which). The chain combines TRBV7-9 with TRBJ2-7, with D possibly TRBD1 on 5 matching bases. The receptor was isolated from a woman in her twenties or thirties who had been exposed to COVID-19. The CDR3 spells CASSLVGHSGLDEQYF. The DNA for the CDR3 is TGTGCCAGCAGCTTAGTAGGGCACTCAGGGCTCGACGAGCAGTACTTC.